The 5 T cell receptor beta chains in this list originate from one sample, sequenced in a study of T cells in narcolepsy. Profiling relied on immunoSEQ multiplex PCR, and the TCRdb table lists in-frame clones only, not all of them. The sample records tens of thousands of clones, roughly 80% being singletons. Input material: CD45RA- memory CD4+ T cells from PBMCs. These receptors originate from a human donor with narcolepsy.

The chain is built from TRBV4-1 and TRBJ2-5, with TRBD2 as a possible D gene (6 bases). CDR1 is MGHRA, CDR2 YSYEKL, per germline. V was clipped by 4 bases and J by 3 bases, with 12 bases between them. The CDR3 runs 14 residues. The chain's CDR3 is CASSPTGLEETQYF. The CDR3 nucleotides read TGCGCCAGCAGCCCCACGGGACTGGAAGAGACCCAGTACTTC.

This sequence joins TRBV6-5 and TRBJ1-1; 9 nucleotides align to TRBD1. The junction had 3 bases not matched to a gene; V was cut back by 4 bases and J by 6 bases. Looked up from germline, CDR1 is MNHEY and CDR2 is SVGAGI. The CDR3 runs to 13 residues. In DNA, the CDR3 is TGTGCCAGCAGTTGGGACAGGGTCGCTGAAGCTTTCTTT. Its translation: CASSWDRVAEAFF.

The genes are TRBV6-1 and TRBJ2-7; 7 bases fit TRBD1. CDR3 length equals 15 residues. V lost 1 base, J lost 4 bases, and 7 bases stayed unmatched. The germline V gene has CDR1 MNHNS and CDR2 SASEGT. The DNA of the CDR3 is TGTGCCAGCAGTGAAGGTATGGGACAGATTTACGAGCAGTACTTC. This gives the protein CASSEGMGQIYEQYF.

The genes are TRBV15 and TRBJ1-2; D is possibly TRBD1 (6 bases). The CDR3 loop spans 15 amino acids. The V end was cut by 1 base, the J end by 1 base, with 10 bases between. Germline loops: CDR1 LNHNV, CDR2 YYDKDF (reference sequence). The CDR3 nucleotides read TGTGCCACCAGCAGAGGAGGGGGAAATAACTATGGCTACACCTTC. It specifies CATSRGGGNNYGYTF.

This chain connects TRBV7-8 to TRBJ2-7; tentatively, D is TRBD1 (6 bases). Germline values: CDR1 SGHVS, CDR2 FQNEAQ. The CDR3 contains 14 residues. V dropped 6 bases and J dropped 6 bases, with 18 bases sitting between them. The CDR3: CASSFDRILSEQYF. The DNA of the CDR3 is TGTGCCAGCAGTTTCGACAGGATCCTCTCCGAGCAGTACTTC.